This T cell receptor (beta chain) was recovered during a study of T cell responses to AZD1222 COVID-19 vaccine. Study results and limitations: It should be noted that donors were predominantly white British and more often female, and clonal diversity was possibly underestimated.

The method was immunoSEQ multiplex PCR; TCRdb's version includes in-frame clones alone and lacks a portion of them. The table includes more than 65,000 clones, around 85% detected once. CDR3 size: 13 residues. Trimming stripped 5 bases from V and 6 bases from J, with 13 bases between. The V gene's germline CDR1 is ENHRY and CDR2 SYGVKD. This clone was observed once. Its antigen is currently unknown. The chain is built from TRBV10-3 and TRBJ1-1, with TRBD1 as a possible D gene (5 bases). The sequences come from peripheral blood, collected on day 0 of AZD1222 vaccination. This receptor was identified in an adult in good health. CDR3 residues: CAISTGGIAEAFF. Written as DNA, the CDR3 is TGTGCCATCAGTACGGGGGGTATCGCTGAAGCTTTCTTT.